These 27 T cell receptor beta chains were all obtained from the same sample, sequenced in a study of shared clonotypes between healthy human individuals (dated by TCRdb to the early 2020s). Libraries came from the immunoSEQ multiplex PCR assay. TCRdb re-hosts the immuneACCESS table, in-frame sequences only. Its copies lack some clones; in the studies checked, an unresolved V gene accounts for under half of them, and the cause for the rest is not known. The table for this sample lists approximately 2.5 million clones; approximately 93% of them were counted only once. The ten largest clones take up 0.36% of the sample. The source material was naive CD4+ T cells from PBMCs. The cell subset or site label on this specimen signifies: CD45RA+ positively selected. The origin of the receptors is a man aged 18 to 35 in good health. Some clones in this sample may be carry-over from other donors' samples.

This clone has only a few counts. CDR3 DNA: TGTGCCAGTAGTATGGCTCCATCGGAAGCTTTCTTT. Encoded protein: CASSMAPSEAFF. The chain carries TRBV19 and TRBJ1-1; D gene ambiguous. Germline V gene data show CDR1 as LNHDA and CDR2 as SQIVND (reference sequence). The CDR3 loop spans 12 amino acids. Deletions cut 3 bases from V and 8 bases from J, with 10 bases between.

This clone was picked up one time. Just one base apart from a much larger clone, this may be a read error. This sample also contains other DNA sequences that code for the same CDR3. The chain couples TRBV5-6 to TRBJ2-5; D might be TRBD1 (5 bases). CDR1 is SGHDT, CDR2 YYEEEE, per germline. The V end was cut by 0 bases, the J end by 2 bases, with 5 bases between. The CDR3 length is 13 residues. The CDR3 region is CASSLGQQETQYF. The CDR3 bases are TGTGCCAGCAGCTTGGGACAGCAAGAGACCCAGTACTTC.

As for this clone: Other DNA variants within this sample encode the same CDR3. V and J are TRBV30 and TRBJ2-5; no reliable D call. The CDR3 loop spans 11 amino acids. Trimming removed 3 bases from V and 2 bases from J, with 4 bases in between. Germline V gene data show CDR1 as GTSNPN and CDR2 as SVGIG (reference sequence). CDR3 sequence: CAWSVQETQYF. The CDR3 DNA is TGTGCCTGGAGCGTACAAGAGACCCAGTACTTC. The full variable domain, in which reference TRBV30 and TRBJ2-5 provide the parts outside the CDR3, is SQTIHQWPATLVQPVGSPLSLECTVEGTSNPNLYWYRQAAGRGLQLLFYSVGIGQISSEVPQNLSASRPQDRQFILSSKKLLLSDSGFYLCAWSVQETQYFGPGTRLLVL.

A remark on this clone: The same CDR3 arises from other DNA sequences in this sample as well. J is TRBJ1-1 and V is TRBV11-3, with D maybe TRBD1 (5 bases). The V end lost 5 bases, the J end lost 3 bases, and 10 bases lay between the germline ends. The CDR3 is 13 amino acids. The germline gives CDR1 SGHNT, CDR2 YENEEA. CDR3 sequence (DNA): TGTGCCAGCAGCCGAGGAGGGGACACTGAAGCTTTCTTT. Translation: CASSRGGDTEAFF.

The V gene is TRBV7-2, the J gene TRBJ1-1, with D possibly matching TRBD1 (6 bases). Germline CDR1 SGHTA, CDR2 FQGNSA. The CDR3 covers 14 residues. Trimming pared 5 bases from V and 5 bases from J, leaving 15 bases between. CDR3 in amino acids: CASSLRGGWTEAFF. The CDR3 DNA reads TGTGCCAGCAGCCTAAGGGGGGGATGGACTGAAGCTTTCTTT.

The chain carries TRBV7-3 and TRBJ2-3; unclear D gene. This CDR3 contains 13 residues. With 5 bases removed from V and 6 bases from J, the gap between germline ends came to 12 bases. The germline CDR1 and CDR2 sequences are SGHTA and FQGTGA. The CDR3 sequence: CASSPGPADTQYF. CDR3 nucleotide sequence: TGTGCCAGCAGCCCTGGGCCGGCGGATACGCAGTATTTT. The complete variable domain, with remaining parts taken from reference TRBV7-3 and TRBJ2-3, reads GAGVSQTPSNKVTEKGKYVELRCDPISGHTALYWYRQSLGQGPEFLIYFQGTGAADDSGLPNDRFFAVRPEGSVSTLKIQRTERGDSAVYLCASSPGPADTQYFGPGTRLTVL.

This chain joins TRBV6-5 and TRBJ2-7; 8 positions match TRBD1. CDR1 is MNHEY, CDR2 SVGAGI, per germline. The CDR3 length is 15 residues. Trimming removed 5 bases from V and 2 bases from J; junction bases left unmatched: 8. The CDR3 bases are TGTGCCAGCAGTAGGACAGGGACGCTTACCTACGAGCAGTACTTC. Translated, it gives CASSRTGTLTYEQYF.

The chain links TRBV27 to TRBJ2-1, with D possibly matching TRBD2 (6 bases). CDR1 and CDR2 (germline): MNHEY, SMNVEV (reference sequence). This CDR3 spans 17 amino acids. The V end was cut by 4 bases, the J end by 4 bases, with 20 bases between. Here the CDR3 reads CASSSPWVGSGYNEQFF. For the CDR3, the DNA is TGTGCCAGCAGTTCCCCTTGGGTGGGTAGCGGATACAATGAGCAGTTCTTC.

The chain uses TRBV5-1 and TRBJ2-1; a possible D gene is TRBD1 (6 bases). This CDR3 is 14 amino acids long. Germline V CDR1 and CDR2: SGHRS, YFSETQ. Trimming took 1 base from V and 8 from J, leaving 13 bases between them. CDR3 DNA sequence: TGCGCCAGCAGCTTGACAGGGCTGGAGGATGAGCAGTTCTTC. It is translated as CASSLTGLEDEQFF.

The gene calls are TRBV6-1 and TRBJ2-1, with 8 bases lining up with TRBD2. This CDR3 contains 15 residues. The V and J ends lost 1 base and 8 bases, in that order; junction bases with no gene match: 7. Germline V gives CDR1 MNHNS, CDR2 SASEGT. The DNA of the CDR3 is TGTGCCAGCAGTGAAGAGCGGGAGTGGGGCGATGAGCAGTTCTTC. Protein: CASSEEREWGDEQFF.

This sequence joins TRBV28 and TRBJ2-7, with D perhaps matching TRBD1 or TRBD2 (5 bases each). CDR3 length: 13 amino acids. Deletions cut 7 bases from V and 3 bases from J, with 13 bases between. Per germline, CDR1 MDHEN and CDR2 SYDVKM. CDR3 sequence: CASTRGTGYEQYF. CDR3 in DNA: TGTGCCAGCACCCGAGGGACGGGCTACGAGCAGTACTTC.

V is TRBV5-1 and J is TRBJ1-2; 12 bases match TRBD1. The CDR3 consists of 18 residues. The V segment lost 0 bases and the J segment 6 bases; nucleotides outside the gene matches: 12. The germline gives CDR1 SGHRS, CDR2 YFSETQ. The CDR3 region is CASSLERDRGRGLHGYTF. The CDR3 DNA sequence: TGCGCCAGCAGCTTGGAACGGGACAGGGGGCGCGGTCTGCATGGCTACACCTTC.

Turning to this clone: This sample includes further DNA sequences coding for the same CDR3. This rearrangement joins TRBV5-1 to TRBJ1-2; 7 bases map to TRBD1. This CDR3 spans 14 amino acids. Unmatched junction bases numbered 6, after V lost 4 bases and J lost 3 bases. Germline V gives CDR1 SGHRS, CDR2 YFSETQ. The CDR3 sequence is CASSPGTADYGYTF. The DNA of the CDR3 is TGCGCCAGCAGCCCCGGGACAGCCGACTATGGCTACACCTTC.

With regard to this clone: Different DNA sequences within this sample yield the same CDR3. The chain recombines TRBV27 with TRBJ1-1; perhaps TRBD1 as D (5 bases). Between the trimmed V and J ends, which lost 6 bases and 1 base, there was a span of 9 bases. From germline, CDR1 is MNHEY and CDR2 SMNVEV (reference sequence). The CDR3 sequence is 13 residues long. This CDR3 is CASRRTGNTEAFF. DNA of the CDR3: TGTGCCAGCAGGCGAACAGGGAACACTGAAGCTTTCTTT.

DNA for the CDR3: TGCGCCAGCAGCCAAACATGGGACAGTCGGTCCACTGAAGCTTTCTTT. Its protein is CASSQTWDSRSTEAFF. The chain couples TRBV4-1 to TRBJ1-1; 7 bases align to TRBD1. The germline gives CDR1 MGHRA, CDR2 YSYEKL. V was clipped by 2 bases and J by 4 bases; unmatched bases: 10. This CDR3 contains 16 residues.

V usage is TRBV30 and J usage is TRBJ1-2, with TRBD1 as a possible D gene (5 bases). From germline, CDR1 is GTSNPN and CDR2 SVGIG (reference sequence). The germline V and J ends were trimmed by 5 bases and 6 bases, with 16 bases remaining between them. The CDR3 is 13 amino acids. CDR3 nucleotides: TGTGCCTGGGTACTTTTCGGGGGGGATGGCTACACCTTC. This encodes CAWVLFGGDGYTF.

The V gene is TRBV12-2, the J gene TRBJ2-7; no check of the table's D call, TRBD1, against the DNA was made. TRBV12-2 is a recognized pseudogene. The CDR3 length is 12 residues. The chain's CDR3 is CASRNHSYEQYF. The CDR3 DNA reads TGTGCAAGTCGCAATCACAGCTACGAGCAGTACTTC.

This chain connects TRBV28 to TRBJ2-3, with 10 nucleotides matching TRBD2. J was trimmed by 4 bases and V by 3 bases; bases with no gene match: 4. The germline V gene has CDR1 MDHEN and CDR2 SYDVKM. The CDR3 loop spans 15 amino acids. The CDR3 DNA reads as TGTGCCAGCAGTTTTCTAGCGGGAGACTCAGATACGCAGTATTTT. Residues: CASSFLAGDSDTQYF.

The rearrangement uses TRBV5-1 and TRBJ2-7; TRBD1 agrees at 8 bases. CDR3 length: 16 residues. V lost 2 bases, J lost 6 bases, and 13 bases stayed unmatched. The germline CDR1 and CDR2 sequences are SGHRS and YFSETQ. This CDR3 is CASSFGQGSPFGEQYF. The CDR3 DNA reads TGCGCCAGCAGCTTCGGACAGGGAAGCCCCTTTGGCGAGCAGTACTTC.

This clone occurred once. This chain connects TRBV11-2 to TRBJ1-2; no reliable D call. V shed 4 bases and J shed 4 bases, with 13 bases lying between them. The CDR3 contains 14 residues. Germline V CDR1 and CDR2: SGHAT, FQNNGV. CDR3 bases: TGTGCCAGCAGCTCCCCGGACCGAATCTATGGCTACACCTTC. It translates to CASSSPDRIYGYTF.

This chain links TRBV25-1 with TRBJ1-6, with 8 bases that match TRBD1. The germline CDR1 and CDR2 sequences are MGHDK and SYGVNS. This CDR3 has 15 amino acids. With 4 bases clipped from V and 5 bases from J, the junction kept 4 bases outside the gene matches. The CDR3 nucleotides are TGTGCCAGCAGTGCCCCGACAGGGGATAATTCACCCCTCCACTTT. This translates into CASSAPTGDNSPLHF.

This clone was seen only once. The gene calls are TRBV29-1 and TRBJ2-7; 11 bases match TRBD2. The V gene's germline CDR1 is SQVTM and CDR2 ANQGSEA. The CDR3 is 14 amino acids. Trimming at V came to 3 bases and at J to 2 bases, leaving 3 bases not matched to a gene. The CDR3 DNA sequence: TGCAGCGTTGAGGCGACTAGCGGGACCTACGAGCAGTACTTC. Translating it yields CSVEATSGTYEQYF.

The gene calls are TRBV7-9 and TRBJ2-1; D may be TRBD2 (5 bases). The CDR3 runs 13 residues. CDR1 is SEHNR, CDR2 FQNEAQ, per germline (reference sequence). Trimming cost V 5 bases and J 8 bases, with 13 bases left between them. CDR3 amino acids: CASSHSAGDEQFF. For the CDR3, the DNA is TGTGCCAGCAGCCATAGTGCCGGGGATGAGCAGTTCTTC.

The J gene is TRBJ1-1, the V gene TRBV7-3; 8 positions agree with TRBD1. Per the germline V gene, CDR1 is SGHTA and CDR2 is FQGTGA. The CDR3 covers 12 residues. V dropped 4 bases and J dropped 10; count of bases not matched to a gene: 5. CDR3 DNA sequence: TGTGCCAGCAGCTCAGACAGGGGACCAGCTTTCTTT. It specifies CASSSDRGPAFF. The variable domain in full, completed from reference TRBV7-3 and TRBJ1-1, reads GAGVSQTPSNKVTEKGKYVELRCDPISGHTALYWYRQSLGQGPEFLIYFQGTGAADDSGLPNDRFFAVRPEGSVSTLKIQRTERGDSAVYLCASSSDRGPAFFGQGTRLTVV.

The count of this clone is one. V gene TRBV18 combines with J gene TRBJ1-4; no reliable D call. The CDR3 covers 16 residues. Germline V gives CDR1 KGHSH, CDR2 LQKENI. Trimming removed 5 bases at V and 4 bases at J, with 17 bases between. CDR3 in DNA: TGTGCCAGCTCATCAGAGAGTCCTTATAATAATGAAAAACTGTTTTTT. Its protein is CASSSESPYNNEKLFF. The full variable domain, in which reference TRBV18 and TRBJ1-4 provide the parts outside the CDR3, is NAGVMQNPRHLVRRRGQEARLRCSPMKGHSHVYWYRQLPEEGLKFMVYLQKENIIDESGMPKERFSAEFPKEGPSILRIQQVVRGDSAAYFCASSSESPYNNEKLFFGSGTQLSVL.

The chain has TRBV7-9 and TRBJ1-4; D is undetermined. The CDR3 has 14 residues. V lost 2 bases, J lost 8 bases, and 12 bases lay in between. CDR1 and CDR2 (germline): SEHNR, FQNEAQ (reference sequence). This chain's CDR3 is CASSLRESEEKLFF. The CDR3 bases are TGTGCCAGCAGCTTAAGGGAGTCGGAAGAAAAACTGTTTTTT. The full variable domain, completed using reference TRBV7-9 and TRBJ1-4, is DTGVSQNPRHKITKRGQNVTFRCDPISEHNRLYWYRQTLGQGPEFLTYFQNEAQLEKSRLLSDRFSAERPKGSFSTLEIQRTEQGDSAMYLCASSLRESEEKLFFGSGTQLSVL.

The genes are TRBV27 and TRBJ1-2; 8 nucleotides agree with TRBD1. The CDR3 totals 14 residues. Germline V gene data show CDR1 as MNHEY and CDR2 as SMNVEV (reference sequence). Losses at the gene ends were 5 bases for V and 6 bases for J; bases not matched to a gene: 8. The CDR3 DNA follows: TGTGCCAGCAGTCAGGACAGGGTAGTCGATGGCTACACCTTC. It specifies CASSQDRVVDGYTF.